The 7 T cell receptor beta chains below were found in one sample sequenced in a study of cytomegalovirus exposure and HLA in healthy donors. Only in-frame clones appear in the TCRdb table, and some are missing; sequencing was by immunoSEQ multiplex PCR. The sample holds about 260,000 clones, less than 95% seen once. The specimen sequenced was PBMCs. Receptors originate from a woman between 25 and 40 years old in good health and CMV-seronegative.

Only one count was recorded for this clone. The V call is TRBV6-1, the J call TRBJ2-7; 8 bases agree with TRBD1. The CDR3 consists of 12 residues. Trimming took 4 bases from V and 5 from J; bases not matched to a gene: 1. Germline CDR1 reads MNHNS; CDR2 reads SASEGT. The CDR3: CASSAGGDEQYF. The CDR3 bases are TGTGCCAGCAGTGCAGGGGGCGACGAGCAGTACTTC.

The chain joins TRBV11-2 to TRBJ1-4; TRBD1 matches at 8 bases. The CDR3 totals 13 residues. The V gene's germline CDR1 is SGHAT and CDR2 FQNNGV. The V segment lost 6 bases and the J segment 5 bases; nucleotides outside the gene matches: 2. CDR3 region: CASSRTGNEKLFF. CDR3 DNA: TGTGCCAGCAGTAGGACAGGGAATGAAAAACTGTTTTTT.

This clone came up a few times. V usage is TRBV4-2 and J usage is TRBJ2-2; no definite D call. The length of the CDR3 is 15 residues. Germline V gene lookup returns CDR1 LGHNA and CDR2 YNFKEQ. The V gene lost 0 bases and the J gene lost 6 bases, with 11 bases spanning the gap. As DNA, the CDR3 is TGTGCCAGCAGCCAAGACGGTTCGGTGTCCGGGGAGCTGTTTTTT. Protein product: CASSQDGSVSGELFF.

The V and J genes are TRBV29-1 and TRBJ2-1; D perhaps matches TRBD1 (6 bases). From germline, CDR1 is SQVTM and CDR2 ANQGSEA. Trimming pared 4 bases from V and 5 bases from J, leaving 12 bases between. This CDR3 comprises 13 residues. DNA of the CDR3: TGCAGCGTTGGCAGGGGAGTCCACAATGAGCAGTTCTTC. It is translated as CSVGRGVHNEQFF.

This chain connects TRBV29-1 to TRBJ2-1; D gene uncertain. Per the germline V gene, CDR1 is SQVTM and CDR2 is ANQGSEA. The ends were cut back, 1 base at V and 12 bases at J, with 13 bases in the middle. This CDR3 spans 12 amino acids. This chain's CDR3 is CSVEGLSPGQFF. The CDR3 DNA reads as TGCAGCGTTGAAGGTCTGAGCCCGGGGCAGTTCTTC.

The chain combines TRBV2 with TRBJ2-7; 11 bases agree with TRBD1. This CDR3 has 16 amino acids. Germline V gives CDR1 SNHLY, CDR2 FYNNEI. The J segment lost 6 bases and the V segment lost 6 bases, leaving 13 bases of the junction unmatched. In DNA form, the CDR3 reads TGTGCCAGCAGACGACGTGGACAGGGGGCGGCCGCCGAGCAGTACTTC. This sequence encodes CASRRRGQGAAAEQYF.

The CDR3 loop is CASRGAEESQPQHF. The CDR3 DNA reads TGTGCCAGCAGGGGGGCGGAGGAGAGTCAGCCCCAGCATTTT. V gene TRBV28 combines with J gene TRBJ1-5; D is perhaps TRBD1 (6 bases). CDR1 and CDR2 from the germline V gene are MDHEN and SYDVKM. V lost 6 bases to trimming and J lost 6 bases, with 15 bases between them. CDR3 length: 14 residues.